This TCR beta chain was recovered during a study of T cell clones after liver transplantation. Across the study: Samples came from ITN030ST, which attempted immunosuppression withdrawal within 2 years of liver transplantation. Standard immunosuppression, with no induction, continued until 12-24 months after transplant. Tolerance: complete withdrawal held at least one year, liver enzymes staying within twice normal.

This clone was observed a handful of times. Unstimulated PBMCs were sorted into CD3+CD4+ and CD3+CD8+ populations. Profiling relied on immunoSEQ multiplex PCR, and the TCRdb table lists in-frame clones only, not all of them. Counted here are some 7,900 clones, 75% to 90% occurring once; the ten biggest clones make up around 41%. V lost 4 bases, J lost 3 bases, and 13 bases lay in between. Germline V lookup: CDR1 MNHEY, CDR2 SVGAGI. The CDR3 spans 14 residues. This TCR was recovered from a human donor who received a liver transplant. Sequences were derived from CD8+ T cells from blood, sampled before liver transplant. The chain carries TRBV6-5 and TRBJ2-7, with D tentatively TRBD1 (6 bases). The CDR3 DNA follows: TGTGCCAGCAGTTTATCCCAGGGGAGCTACGAGCAGTACTTC. Protein: CASSLSQGSYEQYF.